The following is a TCR beta chain sequence with its context. This clone has just a few counts. The antigen this receptor binds is unknown. No much larger clone is present one base from it, and per-base qualities are unavailable. The cysteine opens and the phenylalanine closes a CDR3 of 13 amino acids. CDR3 DNA is the only sequence kept; it has 39 bases, read in frame from the first base. Sequences LNHDA (CDR1) and SQIVND (CDR2) are obtained from the germline V gene (reference sequence). V is reduced by 3 bases and J by 2 bases, leaving a spacing of 7 bases between them. Libraries came from the immunoSEQ multiplex PCR assay. For the multiplex PCR, a mixture combining 60 forward primers for TCR Vbeta segments and 13 reverse primers for TCR Jbeta segments was used. Amplification of the CDR3 region of rearranged TCR beta genes was performed with a multiplex PCR assay on genomic DNA. The amplified TCR beta libraries were sequenced on the Illumina HiSeq System as 87-base-pair reads. Regarding the original processing steps: In a later analysis, 80 million or so unique TCR beta chains were counted across the 650 to 750 repertoires, and roughly 11 million of these chains were shared by at least two donors. To remove PCR and sequencing errors, raw reads were error-corrected and collapsed into unique sequences using a nearest-neighbor algorithm that merged closely related sequences. V, D and J gene segments were assigned by aligning CDR3 sequences to IMGT reference sequences. For a sequence to be retained, a match of at least six nucleotides to both a V gene segment and a J gene segment was required. A rearrangement counted as productive if the CDR3 had no stop codons and remained in frame with V and J, and every other rearrangement counted as non-productive. CDR3 was defined according to IMGT convention as the region running from the second conserved V-encoded cysteine to the conserved J-encoded phenylalanine. The earlier analysis of some 580 of the donors excluded any sequence lacking an unambiguous match to a single V gene segment. In an earlier analysis of a few hundred of the donors, a V segment was called functional when productive rearrangements were above 56.7%, and segregating when the standard deviation between donors exceeded 5%. A statistical classification framework was developed to diagnose cytomegalovirus status using the catalog of TCR beta chain sequences. In a later analysis, V and J genes were assigned by comparing TCR nucleotide sequences against IMGT/GENE-DB human TR gene sequences. Using the TCRdist pipeline, a later analysis assigned CDR3 sequences along with most-parsimonious VDJ recombination scenarios. A later analysis defined each TCR beta chain by its CDR3 amino acid sequence plus V-gene family, and excluded reads lacking a unique V-gene family. A later analysis removed several hundred highly shared, low-generation-probability nucleotide sequences to deal with suspected cross-contamination and a sequencing artifact. For each public chain, a later analysis derived a clonal expansion index from normalized ranks of inferred template counts within each repertoire. In a later analysis, generation probabilities were computed with a VDJ recombination model fitted to out-of-frame rearrangements, and the resulting probabilities were checked against IGoR. A later analysis scored TCR-TCR, TCR-HLA and TCR-CMV co-occurrence with hypergeometric tests, applying a repertoire-size bias correction to TCR pairs. False discovery rates were estimated in a later analysis by permuting HLA or CMV assignments 20 times. In a later analysis, co-occurring TCRs were grouped with DBSCAN, and TCRdist sequence similarity was added when clustering was performed within HLA-allele-positive subsets. For co-occurrence clustering, repertoires with fewer than 30,000 or more than 120,000 public chains were excluded, along with a handful of repertoires with anomalous nucleotide sharing. TCRdb's version of the immuneACCESS table is confined to in-frame rearrangements and falls short of the full clone set. An unresolved V gene accounts for under half of the shortfall where checked; the remainder is of unknown origin. From that table come the V and J calls and clone size; the DNA was used to work out D and trimming. The sample table records 100,000 to 150,000 clones; roughly 78% of these occur just once. The ten top clones hold approximately 11% of the sample.

The data belong to a study of cytomegalovirus exposure and HLA in healthy donors (dated by TCRdb to 2017 to 2019). About the investigation overall: According to an earlier analysis of a few hundred of the donors, 200 million or so T cells yielded 120 million or so unique TCR beta sequences and approximately 300 Gb of sequence data. Every repertoire in the discovery cohort had been generated on one and the same sequencing platform. The study aimed to test whether signatures of past pathogen exposure could be identified by cataloging public T cell receptors. The number of donors typed differed by locus, with roughly 629-640 for A, B, C, DRB1 and DQB1, around 500 for DQA1, some 570 for DPA1, and around 450 for DPB1. The genetic ancestry cluster associated with self-reported Caucasian donors included 81% of the roughly 380 genotyped donors. Besides the first cohort of 666 subjects, a separate validation cohort made up of over 95 different subjects was used. The later analysis used no new phenotypic data to find candidate immune exposures, relying instead on TCR beta sequences and their occurrence across donors. In an earlier analysis of 550 to 700 of the donors, high-throughput TCR beta sequencing was used to judge whether each TCR beta V gene segment behaved as functional or pseudogenic. Across about 380 genotyped donors of the cohort, an average of about 240,000 unique TCR beta nucleotide sequences per donor were sequenced, and 15% to 20% of those sequences were non-productive. Roughly 5 DR-DQ haplotypes were treated as single units for association and clustering because of strong linkage in the cohort. HLA typing covered class I and class II loci at four-digit resolution. In a later genetic analysis, genome-wide SNP genotypes for about 55% of the roughly 700 donors were used, and that subset was treated as a discovery cohort. About 300 gigabases of sequencing data and around 80 million unique TCR sequences made up an early release that covered several hundred HLA-typed donors. To predict cytomegalovirus infection status, the study brought together high-throughput TCR immunosequencing, statistical association of individual TCRs with disease status, and machine learning. Donor age, sex, ethnicity and CMV serostatus were compiled alongside the repertoire data. A later analysis re-examined previously published TCR beta repertoires from around 670 donors and added high-resolution HLA genotyping to investigate patterns of TCR occurrence. The T cell repertoires of 550 to 850 subjects were profiled by immunosequencing and related to cytomegalovirus serostatus.

The cohort comprised hundreds of healthy bone marrow donors. Cohort members were all nominally healthy when sampled, although unrecorded immune exposures were likely present. The donor was CMV seropositive and was included in the group of some 290 seropositive cohort members. Each donor provided a peripheral blood sample, and peripheral blood mononuclear cells were used for TCR beta sequencing. The Qiagen DNeasy Blood Extraction Kit was used to extract genomic DNA from the blood cell samples. What the study reported, not specific to this receptor: According to a later genetic analysis, donors in an Asian-associated ancestry cluster had fewer N-insertions in productive TCRs than the approximately 670-donor mean. The only immune exposure information available for the cohort was CMV serostatus. It was suggested by the authors that the approach could potentially be generalized to other disease states and immunological phenotypes. The presence/absence analyses assumed that sequencing depth was roughly uniform across donors, and that assumption may not be true. A few of the identified cytomegalovirus-associated TCR beta chains were confirmed in vitro to be specific for cytomegalovirus antigens. A later analysis found that HLA-associated TCR beta chains were more clonally expanded and had lower generation probabilities than equally common non-associated chains. Most TCR sequences were observed very rarely across donors, whereas some public TCRs were present in many individuals. Correlated functional status among segregating V segments might reflect linkage disequilibrium, but an unknown experimental factor could not be ruled out. A later analysis associated about 17,000 TCR beta sequences with specific HLA alleles at a false discovery rate of 0.05. In a later analysis, the rate of TCR association differed among HLA loci, with DRB1 alleles having the most associated TCRs and HLA-C alleles having the fewest. A total of about 180 TCR beta chains were listed by the study as associated with cytomegalovirus. Because the 87-base-pair reads could not distinguish some IMGT-functional V segments, including TRBV6-2 and TRBV6-3, those segments were excluded. A further reported finding was that TCR beta sequences accurately predicted the HLA-A and HLA-B alleles for most subjects in the first cohort. A cluster of highly shared sequence variants was judged likely to represent a technical artifact of the sequencing pipeline. Several of the top co-occurrence clusters appeared to be linked to parvovirus B19, influenza, CMV and Epstein-Barr virus, according to a later analysis. In this cohort, only TCR beta chains were sequenced, and detectable features were limited by the absence of alpha or paired-chain data. Some 16 rarely observed V segments, including chromosome 9 orphons, were excluded from the earlier analysis of approximately 500 of the donors because counts were too low. When HLA alleles, especially DR and DQ, strongly co-occurred, attributing TCR associations to individual alleles was difficult. The classifier was reported to diagnose cytomegalovirus status with high specificity and sensitivity in both the original and validation cohorts. Most CMV-associated TCR beta chains appeared to be HLA-restricted in a later analysis, and the HLA associations seemed to be driven largely by CMV exposure. Because some donors lacked HLA typing at each locus, the association tests relied only on the typed subset. V-gene and J-gene trimming of TCR beta chains was associated with a missense DCLRE1C variant in a later genetic analysis, and the association was replicated in an independent cohort. In an earlier analysis of fewer than 750 of the donors, most TCR beta V segments were observed in productive rearrangements about 87% or about 30% of the time, broadly matching IMGT annotations.

The rearrangement combines TRBV19 with TRBJ1-2; TRBD1 could be the D gene, as 6 bases match. Sequenced input: PBMCs. This receptor was taken from a man aged 25-40 years in good health and CMV-seropositive. The bases are TGTGCCAGTAGTATCGGGACAAACTATGGCTACACCTTC. Its product reads: CASSIGTNYGYTF.